Detailed here is one T cell receptor beta chain. What it binds is unknown. This sample was taken from a study of cytomegalovirus exposure and HLA in healthy donors. Overall study results and limits: Links to common viral pathogens appeared, in a later analysis, for several of the most significant clusters.

The primer mix had 60 Vbeta and 13 Jbeta primers. Using immunoSEQ multiplex PCR, the repertoire was profiled, and TCRdb retains in-frame clones only, with some absent. The sample yields some 130,000 clones, about three fifths seen once. Unrecorded immune exposure was likely among donors, who were nominally healthy when sampled. The CDR3 is made up of 17 amino acids. V gave up 0 bases and J gave up 8 bases, with 22 bases separating them. Germline V gene data show CDR1 as LNHDA and CDR2 as SQIVND (reference sequence). The sequence came from a man aged 40-49 years in good health and CMV-seropositive. This sequence joins TRBV19 and TRBJ1-2; D might be TRBD1 (5 bases). The source material was PBMCs. CDR3 sequence: CASSIDIGTGQGGGYTF. In DNA, the CDR3 is TGTGCCAGTAGTATAGATATAGGCACAGGTCAAGGCGGAGGCTACACCTTC.